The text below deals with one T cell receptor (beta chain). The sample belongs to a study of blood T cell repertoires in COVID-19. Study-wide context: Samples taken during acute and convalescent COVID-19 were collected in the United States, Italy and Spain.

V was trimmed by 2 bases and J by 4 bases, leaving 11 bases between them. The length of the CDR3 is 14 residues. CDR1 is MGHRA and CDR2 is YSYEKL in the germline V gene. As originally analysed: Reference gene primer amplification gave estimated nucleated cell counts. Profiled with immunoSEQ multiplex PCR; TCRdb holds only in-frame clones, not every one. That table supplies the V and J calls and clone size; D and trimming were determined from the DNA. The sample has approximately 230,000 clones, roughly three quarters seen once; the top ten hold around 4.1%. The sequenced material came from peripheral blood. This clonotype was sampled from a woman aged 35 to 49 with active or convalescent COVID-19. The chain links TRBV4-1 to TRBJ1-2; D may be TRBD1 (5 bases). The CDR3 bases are TGCGCCAGCAGCCAACCGGGACTAATCTATGGCTACACCTTC. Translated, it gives CASSQPGLIYGYTF.